The 32 T cell receptor beta chains below were found in one sample sequenced in a study of identical twins. Each CDR3 protein is one row after TCRdb ran MiXCR on the 5' RACE reads. This sample has 230,000 or so distinct CDR3 sequences; about 8.3% occur once, and the top ten carry roughly 3%. This same sample was also part of a study on yellow fever vaccine responses in identical twins.

Input material: CD8+ T cells sorted from blood. All receptors derive from a young woman in good health.

This clonotype was counted between two and nine times. This rearrangement joins TRBV9 to TRBJ2-1, with a possible D match to TRBD1 (7 bases). The V end was cut by 0 bases, the J end by 6 bases, with 13 bases between. CDR1 SGDLS and CDR2 YYNGEE come from the germline V gene. The CDR3 has 15 residues. This chain's CDR3 is CASSVDRGGINEQFF. CDR3 in DNA: TGTGCCAGCAGCGTAGACAGGGGAGGTATCAATGAGCAGTTCTTC.

This clonotype has at least ten counts. The J gene is TRBJ2-7, the V gene TRBV6-2 or TRBV6-3; D uncertain. Per germline, CDR1 MNHEY and CDR2 SVGEGT. The CDR3 totals 14 residues. Trimming removed 0 bases at V and 3 bases at J, with 9 bases between. Here the CDR3 DNA reads TGTGCCAGCAGTTACTCGGGCGGCCACTACGAGCAGTACTTC. Translation gives CASSYSGGHYEQYF.

The gene calls are TRBV6-2 or TRBV6-3 and TRBJ2-1; 9 nucleotides line up with TRBD2. CDR1 is MNHEY, CDR2 SVGEGT, per germline. This CDR3 has 17 residues. V shed 0 bases and J 8 bases; nucleotides not matched to a gene: 11. CDR3 sequence: CASSYSWVTSGSYEQFF. CDR3 nucleotides: TGTGCCAGCAGTTACTCTTGGGTGACTAGCGGATCTTATGAGCAGTTCTTC.

The V call is TRBV3-1, the J call TRBJ2-3; 7 bases match TRBD2. Germline lookup yields CDR1 LGHDT and CDR2 YNNKEL (reference sequence). The CDR3 sequence is 14 residues long. The ends lost 4 bases at V and 1 base at J; junction bases unmatched: 2. CDR3: CASSRAGGTDTQYF. The CDR3 DNA reads TGTGCCAGCAGCCGGGCGGGGGGCACAGATACGCAGTATTTT.

This clonotype was found a few times. The rearrangement uses TRBV7-2 and TRBJ2-3, with 11 bases lining up with TRBD1. The germline CDR1 and CDR2 sequences are SGHTA and FQGNSA. V was pared by 4 bases and J by 6 bases, with 6 bases of the junction left unmatched. The CDR3 totals 15 residues. CDR3 DNA sequence: TGTGCCAGCAGCTGGGGGACAGGGGGTGAGGATACGCAGTATTTT. It yields the protein CASSWGTGGEDTQYF.

This clonotype was observed a handful of times. This chain connects TRBV27 to TRBJ1-2; TRBD1 agrees at 8 bases. J gave up 8 bases and V 4 bases, and 9 bases lay outside the gene matches. The CDR3 loop spans 14 amino acids. Germline lookup yields CDR1 MNHEY and CDR2 SMNVEV (reference sequence). The CDR3 region is CASSSTWTGNGYTF. In nucleotides, the CDR3 is TGTGCCAGCAGTTCGACCTGGACAGGGAACGGCTACACCTTC.

The gene calls are TRBV7-9 and TRBJ2-3; D is undetermined. The CDR3 spans 15 residues. Looked up from germline, CDR1 is SEHNR and CDR2 is FQNEAQ (reference sequence). V lost 0 bases, J lost 1 base, and 8 bases lay in between. CDR3 region: CASSLAGQGTDTQYF. Written as DNA, the CDR3 is TGTGCCAGCAGCTTAGCGGGCCAGGGCACAGATACGCAGTATTTT.

This clonotype was observed at least ten times. The J gene is TRBJ2-1, the V gene TRBV7-8; 7 bases are a match to TRBD1. The CDR3 contains 15 residues. The germline gives CDR1 SGHVS, CDR2 FQNEAQ. V lost 0 bases and J lost 4; bases outside the gene matches: 3. CDR3 residues: CASSLAQGVYNEQFF. The CDR3 DNA is TGTGCCAGCAGCTTAGCTCAGGGGGTTTACAATGAGCAGTTCTTC.

As to this clonotype: The germline gene is not matched at one end of the junction; a read error may be the cause. The chain is built from TRBV28 and TRBJ2-3; D may be TRBD2 (5 bases). The V gene's germline CDR1 is MDHEN and CDR2 SYDVKM. The CDR3 is 16 residues long. This CDR3 is CASSQFYTPSIDTQYF. In nucleotides, the CDR3 is TGTGCCAGCAGTCAATTCTATACCCCTAGCATAGATACGCAGTATTTT. Full variable domain (missing parts from reference TRBV28 and TRBJ2-3): DVKVTQSSRYLVKRTGEKVFLECVQDMDHENMFWYRQDPGLGLRLIYFSYDVKMKEKGDIPEGYSVSREKKERFSLILESASTNQTSMYLCASSQFYTPSIDTQYFGPGTRLTVL.

The CDR3 coding sequence is TGTGCCATCAGTGATCCGATGTACCGTGGGGAGCAGTACTTC. This codes for CAISDPMYRGEQYF. This chain joins TRBV10-3 and TRBJ2-7; D gene ambiguous. This CDR3 region has 14 residues. The V end lost 3 bases, the J end lost 7 bases, and 16 bases lay between the germline ends. The germline CDR1 and CDR2 sequences are ENHRY and SYGVKD.

This clonotype was observed many times. This chain links TRBV5-6 with TRBJ2-7, with D perhaps TRBD2 (6 bases). The CDR3 runs to 11 residues. V gave up 3 bases and J gave up 7 bases, with 8 bases separating them. Germline V gene data show CDR1 as SGHDT and CDR2 as YYEEEE. The CDR3 spells CASSSGLEQYF. The DNA for the CDR3 is TGTGCCAGCAGCTCGGGACTGGAGCAGTACTTC.

This clonotype was counted a few times. The V and J genes are TRBV7-9 and TRBJ2-7; a weak D match, TRBD2 (6 bases). The germline CDR1 and CDR2 sequences are SEHNR and FQNEAQ (reference sequence). Trimming shortened V by 5 bases and J by 3 bases, and 11 bases separated the two germline ends. This CDR3 has 13 amino acids. The CDR3 nucleotides are TGTGCCAGCAGCCGTATCGGGAGCTACGAGCAGTACTTC. This translates into CASSRIGSYEQYF.

This clonotype occurred a few times. The rearrangement links TRBV10-3 to TRBJ1-1, with D unresolved. CDR3 length equals 13 residues. The germline V gene encodes CDR1 ENHRY and CDR2 SYGVKD. The V end lost 7 bases, the J end lost 1 base, and 10 bases lay between the germline ends. The chain's CDR3 is CAINERGNTEAFF. The CDR3 DNA reads as TGTGCCATCAACGAGCGAGGGAACACTGAAGCTTTCTTT.

This clonotype showed up just a few times. The chain couples TRBV6-5 to TRBJ2-1, with 9 bases fitting TRBD1. This CDR3 has 16 amino acids. Per germline, CDR1 MNHEY and CDR2 SVGAGI. V lost 6 bases to trimming and J lost 5 bases; unmatched junction nucleotides: 11. The CDR3: CASRKATGTGHNEQFF. For the CDR3, the DNA is TGTGCCAGCAGAAAAGCTACCGGGACAGGGCACAATGAGCAGTTCTTC.

This clonotype was picked up many times. The chain is built from TRBV7-2 and TRBJ2-1; TRBD2 matches 11 bases. V lost 1 base and J lost 5; bases outside the gene matches: 7. The CDR3 length is 17 residues. Germline CDR1 and CDR2: SGHTA and FQGNSA. CDR3 region: CASSLVSGTSGHNEQFF. The CDR3 nucleotides read TGTGCCAGCAGCTTAGTTTCCGGGACTAGCGGACACAATGAGCAGTTCTTC.

This clonotype was detected a few times. The chain uses TRBV21-1 and TRBJ2-5; the DNA was not used to check the table's D call, TRBD2. TRBV21-1 is a pseudogene segment. The CDR3 runs to 19 residues. In DNA, the CDR3 is TGTGCCAGCAGCAAGATCAGCGGACTAGCGGGAGCGACACAAGAGACCCAGTACTTC. It codes for CASSKISGLAGATQETQYF.

The genes are TRBV7-9 and TRBJ1-1, with TRBD1 as a possible D gene (5 bases). V lost 5 bases, J lost 0 bases, and 10 bases lay in between. CDR3 length equals 14 residues. CDR1 is SEHNR and CDR2 is FQNEAQ in the germline V gene (reference sequence). CDR3 bases: TGTGCCAGCAGCAGACAGCTGATGAACACTGAAGCTTTCTTT. It specifies CASSRQLMNTEAFF.

This clonotype was counted only a few times. This rearrangement joins TRBV11-1 to TRBJ2-3; 13 bases align to TRBD2. Per the germline V gene, CDR1 is SGHAT and CDR2 is FQDESV (reference sequence). CDR3 length: 18 amino acids. V was pared by 5 bases and J by 0 bases, with 8 bases of the junction left unmatched. CDR3: CASSHLGGLAGSTDTQYF. CDR3 DNA sequence: TGTGCCAGCAGCCACCTTGGGGGACTAGCGGGGAGCACAGATACGCAGTATTTT. The full variable domain, in which reference TRBV11-1 and TRBJ2-3 provide the parts outside the CDR3, is EAEVAQSPRYKITEKSQAVAFWCDPISGHATLYWYRQILGQGPELLVQFQDESVVDDSQLPKDRFSAERLKGVDSTLKIQPAELGDSAMYLCASSHLGGLAGSTDTQYFGPGTRLTVL.

The rearrangement links TRBV20-1 to TRBJ2-5; no clear D gene. Trimming removed 6 bases at V and 1 base at J, with 12 bases between. This CDR3 is built from 13 residues. Per germline, CDR1 DFQATT and CDR2 SNEGSKA (reference sequence). CDR3 bases: TGCAGTGCCACCCCGTGGACCCAAGAGACCCAGTACTTC. It codes for CSATPWTQETQYF.

This clonotype was seen more than once but under ten times. The V gene is TRBV20-1, the J gene TRBJ2-5; TRBD1 is a possible D gene (5 bases). Trimming left V 0 bases short and J 5 bases short, with 16 bases between. Looked up from germline, CDR1 is DFQATT and CDR2 is SNEGSKA (reference sequence). CDR3 size: 15 residues. The CDR3 DNA is TGCAGTGCTAGAGATCTCGCAGGGCCCGGGGAGACCCAGTACTTC. As protein: CSARDLAGPGETQYF.

In this sample, this clonotype turned up a few times. The chain joins TRBV2 to TRBJ1-1; tentative D call: TRBD1 (6 bases). V was cut by 8 bases and J by 0 bases, with 10 bases left in between. The germline V gene has CDR1 SNHLY and CDR2 FYNNEI. The CDR3 has 13 residues. CDR3 nucleotides: TGTGCCAGCTGGGGGGCAATGAACACTGAAGCTTTCTTT. This encodes CASWGAMNTEAFF.

This clonotype turned up a few times. The chain carries TRBV7-6 and TRBJ1-1; TRBD1 might be the D (6 bases). The CDR3 consists of 15 residues. Germline V lookup: CDR1 SGHVS, CDR2 FNYEAQ. V lost 5 bases, J lost 0 bases, and 13 bases lay in between. The CDR3 here is CASSARGGLNTEAFF. CDR3 nucleotides: TGTGCCAGCAGCGCCCGGGGGGGGCTGAACACTGAAGCTTTCTTT.

This clonotype was detected only a few times. The chain couples TRBV11-2 to TRBJ2-1; no definite D call. CDR1 is SGHAT and CDR2 is FQNNGV in the germline V gene. The CDR3 runs to 13 residues. Trimming took 1 base from V and 7 from J, leaving 8 bases between them. CDR3 loop: CASSLALTNEQFF. The DNA for the CDR3 is TGTGCCAGCAGCTTAGCCTTGACTAATGAGCAGTTCTTC.

This clonotype was seen at least ten times. The CDR3 region is CASSYLNPYEQYF. In DNA form, the CDR3 reads TGTGCCAGCAGTTACCTGAACCCCTACGAGCAGTACTTC. The rearrangement links TRBV6-2 or TRBV6-3 to TRBJ2-7; D uncertain. The germline V gene encodes CDR1 MNHEY and CDR2 SVGEGT. This CDR3 region has 13 residues. V was clipped by 2 bases and J by 2 bases, with 7 bases between them.

Many counts were recorded for this clonotype. V usage is TRBV27 and J usage is TRBJ2-7; D is undetermined. CDR1 MNHEY and CDR2 SMNVEV come from the germline V gene (reference sequence). V lost 4 bases and J 7 bases, leaving 8 bases between the germline ends. CDR3 length: 11 amino acids. CDR3 in amino acids: CASSSPREQYF. As DNA, the CDR3 is TGTGCCAGCAGTTCCCCTAGGGAGCAGTACTTC.

This clonotype was found a few times. V usage is TRBV9 and J usage is TRBJ2-1, with TRBD2 matching 13 bases. There are 15 residues in the CDR3. V lost 3 bases and J lost 9; bases outside the gene matches: 6. Germline V lookup: CDR1 SGDLS, CDR2 YYNGEE. The CDR3 protein is CASSAGTSGIVEQFF. In DNA, the CDR3 is TGTGCCAGCAGCGCCGGGACTAGCGGGATCGTTGAGCAGTTCTTC.

This clonotype appeared a few times. The rearrangement joins TRBV6-5 to TRBJ2-3; D is ambiguous. V dropped 2 bases and J dropped 0 bases, with 3 bases sitting between them. Germline loops: CDR1 MNHEY, CDR2 SVGAGI. The CDR3 has 13 residues. Here the CDR3 reads CASSYDSTDTQYF. CDR3 bases: TGTGCCAGCAGTTACGACAGCACAGATACGCAGTATTTT.

The chain combines TRBV15 with TRBJ2-7, with TRBD1 identical over 7 bases. With V trimmed by 7 bases and J by 0 bases, 3 bases remained unmatched. Germline V gene sequence: CDR1 LNHNV, CDR2 YYDKDF (reference sequence). CDR3 length equals 13 residues. The CDR3 nucleotides are TGTGCCACCAAGGACAGGAGCTCCTACGAGCAGTACTTC. Translating gives CATKDRSSYEQYF.

The chain couples TRBV5-6 to TRBJ2-7, with a weak D call TRBD2 (5 bases). The CDR3 consists of 15 residues. Germline CDR1 is SGHDT and CDR2 is YYEEEE. Trimming took off 7 bases at V and 3 bases at J, with 20 bases between the two ends. CDR3 in DNA: TGTGCCAGCCGGGCGGATACGGGGATGGTCTACGAGCAGTACTTC. Amino acid sequence: CASRADTGMVYEQYF.

This clonotype was seen more than once but under ten times. The chain carries TRBV12-3 or TRBV12-4 and TRBJ2-7; no reliable D call. This CDR3 contains 12 residues. V lost 6 bases and J 4 bases, leaving 10 bases between the germline ends. The CDR3 protein is CASSQTVYEQYF. As DNA, the CDR3 is TGTGCCAGCAGCCAGACCGTTTACGAGCAGTACTTC.

The chain has TRBV2 and TRBJ2-7, with TRBD1 matching 7 bases. The CDR3 runs to 14 residues. Germline CDR1 SNHLY, CDR2 FYNNEI. The J segment lost 3 bases and the V segment lost 5 bases, leaving 7 bases of the junction unmatched. The CDR3 DNA reads as TGTGCCAGCAGTTCCTGGACAGGTAACTACGAGCAGTACTTC. Translating gives CASSSWTGNYEQYF. The variable domain in full, with the rest retrieved from reference TRBV2 and TRBJ2-7, is EPEVTQTPSHQVTQMGQEVILRCVPISNHLYFYWYRQILGQKVEFLVSFYNNEISEKSEIFDDQFSVERPDGSNFTLKIRSTKLEDSAMYFCASSSWTGNYEQYFGPGTRLTVT.

This clonotype was picked up many times. CDR3 residues: CASSGRDSLLSGANVLTF. In DNA, the CDR3 is TGTGCCAGCAGCGGCCGGGACAGCCTCCTCTCTGGGGCCAACGTCCTGACTTTC. This rearrangement joins TRBV11-1 to TRBJ2-6, with TRBD1 matching over 7 bases. J lost 0 bases, V lost 5 bases, and 10 bases had no gene match. Germline V CDR1 and CDR2: SGHAT, FQDESV (reference sequence). The CDR3 runs 18 residues.